The next 9 T cell receptor beta chains were all read from a single sample in a study of blood T cells in healthy people across ages. Sample-barcoded 5' priming and a J-beta primer mix drove a second PCR of roughly 7 to 11 cycles. TCRdb ran MiXCR on the 5' RACE reads and lists one entry per CDR3 protein. Among approximately 790,000 distinct CDR3 sequences, around 62% were seen once, and the ten largest hold roughly a quarter. Input material: blood. Source of these receptors: a man aged 25-40 years in good health.

The chain has TRBV6-5 and TRBJ1-2, with 8 bases fitting TRBD1. Trimming cost V 0 bases and J 0 bases; bases outside gene matches: 3. The CDR3 is 16 residues long. Germline V lookup: CDR1 MNHEY, CDR2 SVGAGI. CDR3 nucleotides: TGTGCCAGCAGTTACTCGTCGACAGGGGCTAACTATGGCTACACCTTC. This codes for CASSYSSTGANYGYTF.

V is TRBV10-3 and J is TRBJ2-3, with a tentative D call TRBD2 (5 bases). The V and J ends lost 4 bases and 6 bases respectively, with 11 bases between them. The CDR3 is 13 residues long. CDR1 is ENHRY and CDR2 is SYGVKD in the germline V gene. The CDR3 DNA reads as TGTGCCATCAGTGGTTGGGAGTCGGATACGCAGTATTTT. Translating it yields CAISGWESDTQYF.

This clonotype was counted a single time. This rearrangement joins TRBV30 to TRBJ1-1, with unresolved D. The V gene lost 2 bases and the J gene lost 6 bases, with 7 bases spanning the gap. Germline V gene lookup returns CDR1 GTSNPN and CDR2 SVGIG (reference sequence). The CDR3 runs 11 residues. This CDR3 is CAWSSFAEAFF. The CDR3 DNA reads as TGTGCCTGGAGTTCCTTTGCTGAAGCTTTCTTT.

This clonotype showed up many times. The chain links TRBV7-6 to TRBJ2-7; D might be TRBD2 (6 bases). Trimming left V 4 bases short and J 0 bases short, with 10 bases between. CDR3 length: 14 amino acids. CDR1 is SGHVS, CDR2 FNYEAQ, per germline. The CDR3 DNA is TGTGCCAGCAGCTCTGGGCGGGACTCCTACGAGCAGTACTTC. Encoded protein: CASSSGRDSYEQYF.

The chain carries TRBV28 and TRBJ2-7; D is perhaps TRBD2 (5 bases). The CDR3 sequence is 19 residues long. V shed 5 bases and J shed 0 bases, with 26 bases lying between them. CDR1 is MDHEN and CDR2 is SYDVKM in the germline V gene. This CDR3 reads CASSPGRGKVARSSYEQYF. The CDR3 DNA sequence: TGTGCCAGCAGTCCCGGAAGAGGGAAGGTTGCCAGGAGCTCCTACGAGCAGTACTTC.

This clonotype was seen once. The CDR3: CSGTGGNYEQYF. CDR3 DNA: TGCAGCGGGACGGGAGGTAACTACGAGCAGTACTTC. The rearrangement links TRBV29-1 to TRBJ2-7; 7 bases match TRBD2. The ends lost 7 bases at V and 3 bases at J; junction bases unmatched: 6. The CDR3 is 12 residues long. The germline V gene has CDR1 SQVTM and CDR2 ANQGSEA.

This clonotype appeared a few times. This chain joins TRBV29-1 and TRBJ1-1; 9 bases fit TRBD1. The V and J ends lost 7 bases and 1 base, in that order; junction bases with no gene match: 7. Germline V gene lookup returns CDR1 SQVTM and CDR2 ANQGSEA. The CDR3 is 14 residues long. CDR3 DNA sequence: TGCAGCGCCCCCCGGACAGGGGCGAACACTGAAGCTTTCTTT. Encoded protein: CSAPRTGANTEAFF.

This chain uses TRBV28 with TRBJ2-7, with TRBD1 identical over 9 bases. The CDR3 contains 14 residues. Per germline, CDR1 MDHEN and CDR2 SYDVKM. J lost 3 bases, V lost 7 bases, and 7 bases had no gene match. The CDR3 here is CASIGGQGLYEQYF. The CDR3 DNA reads TGTGCCAGCATCGGGGGACAGGGTCTCTACGAGCAGTACTTC.

This clonotype was seen only once. This chain connects TRBV7-9 to TRBJ1-5; TRBD1 aligns across 9 bases. The CDR3 contains 20 residues. The germline V gene encodes CDR1 SEHNR and CDR2 FQNEAQ (reference sequence). V lost 5 bases and J lost 2; bases outside the gene matches: 19. This chain's CDR3 is CASSTNMWGQGPRGNQPQHF. In DNA form, the CDR3 reads TGTGCCAGCAGCACTAACATGTGGGGACAGGGTCCTCGAGGCAATCAGCCCCAGCATTTT.